This TCR beta chain derives from a study of blood T cell repertoires in COVID-19. Sequenced by immunoSEQ multiplex PCR; TCRdb stores in-frame clones only, minus some. The table records about 49,000 clones, about 85% of them present only once. The germline V and J ends were trimmed by 4 bases and 0 bases, with 13 bases remaining between them. Germline V gives CDR1 SQVTM, CDR2 ANQGSEA. CDR3 size: 14 residues. Sequencing input: peripheral blood. The clonotype was recovered from a human donor in a cohort sampled during active COVID-19. The chain joins TRBV29-1 to TRBJ2-7, with a tentative D call TRBD2 (5 bases). The CDR3 region has the DNA TGCAGCGTTGGTCTGCAAGAGGGCTCCTACGAGCAGTACTTC. It translates to CSVGLQEGSYEQYF.